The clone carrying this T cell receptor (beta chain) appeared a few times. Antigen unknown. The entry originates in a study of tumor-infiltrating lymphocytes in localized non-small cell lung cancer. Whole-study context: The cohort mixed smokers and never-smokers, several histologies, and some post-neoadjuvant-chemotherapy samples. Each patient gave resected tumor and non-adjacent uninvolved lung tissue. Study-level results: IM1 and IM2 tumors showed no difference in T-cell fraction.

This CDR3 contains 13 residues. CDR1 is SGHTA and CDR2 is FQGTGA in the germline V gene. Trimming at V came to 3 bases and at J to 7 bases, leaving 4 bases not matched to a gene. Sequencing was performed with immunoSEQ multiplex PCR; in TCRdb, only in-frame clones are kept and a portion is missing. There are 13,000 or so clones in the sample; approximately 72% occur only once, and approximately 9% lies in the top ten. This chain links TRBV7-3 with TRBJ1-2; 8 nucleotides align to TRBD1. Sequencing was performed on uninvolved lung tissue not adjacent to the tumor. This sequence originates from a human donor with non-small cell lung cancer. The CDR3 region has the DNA TGTGCCAGCAGCTTGGCAGGGGGCTTTGGCTACACCTTC. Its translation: CASSLAGGFGYTF.